The entry below gives a single T cell receptor (beta chain) sequence along with its context. Its antigen is not identified. These data come from a study of cytomegalovirus exposure and HLA in healthy donors. The PCR contained 60 Vbeta and 13 Jbeta primers. Sequencing used immunoSEQ multiplex PCR; TCRdb keeps in-frame clones, though not all of them. The data contain some 120,000 clones, approximately 80% of them singletons. Germline assignment: CDR1 SGHRS and CDR2 YFSETQ. The germline V and J ends were trimmed by 4 bases and 5 bases, with 10 bases remaining between them. This CDR3 has 13 amino acids. Study-level results: Previous analysis showed most TCR beta V segments were productive about 87% or about 30% of the time.

Sequencing was carried out using PBMCs. The rearrangement links TRBV5-1 to TRBJ2-1; possible D gene TRBD2, 6 bases. The TCR sequence derives from a human donor in good health. DNA of the CDR3: TGCGCCAGCAGCCAGGACTATAACAATGAGCAGTTCTTC. This translates into CASSQDYNNEQFF.